This T cell receptor (beta chain) derives from a study of identifying expanded T cells in peripheral blood. Notes on the study in general: Variance in clone template counts between roughly two-week samples significantly increased with total template count across all healthy donors. Over approximately two and four weeks, about 15 and 19 clones changed, versus 1.2 between replicates.

Collection occurred without any documented infections or immune events in donors. Produced via immunoSEQ multiplex PCR; TCRdb's table is partial and in-frame only. This table holds over 75,000 clones, around 88% found once. Trimming removed 2 bases at V and 8 bases at J, with 12 bases between. The CDR3 spans 13 residues. CDR1 is SGHDN, CDR2 FVKESK, per germline. This clone was counted a few times. Antigen: not known. Sequenced sample: blood. The chain has TRBV14 and TRBJ1-2; D might be TRBD1 (6 bases). The receptor was isolated from a person aged 18 to 70 in good health. The CDR3 DNA reads TGTGCCAGCAGCCAACGCAGGGGAAGAGGCTACACCTTC. Protein: CASSQRRGRGYTF. Full variable domain (missing parts from reference TRBV14 and TRBJ1-2): EAGVTQFPSHSVIEKGQTVTLRCDPISGHDNLYWYRRVMGKEIKFLLHFVKESKQDESGMPNNRFLAERTGGTYSTLKVQPAELEDSGVYFCASSQRRGRGYTFGSGTRLTVV.